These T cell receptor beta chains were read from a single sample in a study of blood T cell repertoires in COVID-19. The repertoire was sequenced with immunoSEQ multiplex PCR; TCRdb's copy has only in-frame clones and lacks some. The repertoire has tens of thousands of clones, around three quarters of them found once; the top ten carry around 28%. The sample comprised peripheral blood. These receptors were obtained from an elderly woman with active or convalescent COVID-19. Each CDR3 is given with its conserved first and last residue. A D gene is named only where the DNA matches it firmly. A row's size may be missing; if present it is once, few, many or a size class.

TGCGCCAGCAGCCAAGCCATCGGGGGAAACACCATATATTTT	CASSQAIGGNTIYF	TRBV4-3	TRBJ1-3	NA	14	NA
TGCAGCGTTGGGGCCCAGGGGCGAGAAAAACTGTTTTTT	CSVGAQGREKLFF	TRBV29-1	TRBJ1-4	NA	13	NA
TGCAGCGTTGTACAGGGGACCGATGGCTACACCTTC	CSVVQGTDGYTF	TRBV29-1	TRBJ1-2	NA	12	TRBD1
TGCGCCAGCAGCCAAGGAAGAGGTGACTCTGGCTACACCTTC	CASSQGRGDSGYTF	TRBV4-3	TRBJ1-2	NA	14	NA
TGTGCCAGCCAGGGGACGGGTGAAAAACTGTTTTTT	CASQGTGEKLFF	TRBV6-5	TRBJ1-4	once	12	NA
TGTGCCAGCAGCTTCGGGGGGAATCGGGTCAATGAGCAGTTCTTC	CASSFGGNRVNEQFF	TRBV11-3	TRBJ2-1	NA	15	TRBD2
TGTGCCAGCAGAAGGACAGGGGGTAATTCACCCCTCCACTTT	CASRRTGGNSPLHF	TRBV6-5	TRBJ1-6	NA	14	TRBD1
TGTGCCAGCAGCCAATATAAGGGGCCCACAGATACGCAGTATTTT	CASSQYKGPTDTQYF	TRBV14	TRBJ2-3	NA	15	NA
TGTGCCAGCAGTTCCGTGGGAGGGGTCGGCACCGGGGAGCTGTTTTTT	CASSSVGGVGTGELFF	TRBV27	TRBJ2-2	NA	16	TRBD2
TGTGCCAGCAGCCAGCCGGGACAGGGGACCTATGGCTACACCTTC	CASSQPGQGTYGYTF	TRBV5-4	TRBJ1-2	NA	15	TRBD1
TGCAGCGTTGGAGAAAGACAGGGCCGCGAGCAGTACTTC	CSVGERQGREQYF	TRBV29-1	TRBJ2-7	NA	13	TRBD1
TGTGCCAGCAGCCGCGCTACCGGGACAGCCTACGAGCAGTACTTC	CASSRATGTAYEQYF	TRBV7-2	TRBJ2-7	NA	15	TRBD1
TGTGCCAGCAGCCCGGGACAGGGAGGGAGCAATCAGCCCCAGCATTTT	CASSPGQGGSNQPQHF	TRBV5-6	TRBJ1-5	NA	16	TRBD1
TGTGCCAGCAGTTGGACAGCCACTTCCTACGAGCAGTACTTC	CASSWTATSYEQYF	TRBV2	TRBJ2-7	NA	14	NA
TGTGCCTGGAGTTCCTCTAGCCAAACCAGCAATCAGCCCCAGCATTTT	CAWSSSSQTSNQPQHF	TRBV30	TRBJ1-5	NA	16	NA
TGTGCCAGCAGTTATCGAGGGGGCGCGGGTGGAAACACCATATATTTT	CASSYRGGAGGNTIYF	TRBV28	TRBJ1-3	few	16	TRBD1
TGTGCCAGCAGTGAAACGGGGGGTTACCCTGAAGCTTTCTTT	CASSETGGYPEAFF	TRBV25-1	TRBJ1-1	NA	14	NA
TGTGCCAGTAGTATAGCGGCCCCAGGGGGCGTGAGTCAGCCCCAGCATTTT	CASSIAAPGGVSQPQHF	TRBV19	TRBJ1-5	once	17	TRBD1
TGTGCCAGCAGCGCGGGACTAGCGGGGGTAGTTGAGCAGTTCTTC	CASSAGLAGVVEQFF	TRBV7-6	TRBJ2-1	NA	15	TRBD2
TGTGCCAGCAGCTTGGGCGGGGCTAACGAGCAGTACTTC	CASSLGGANEQYF	TRBV7-6	TRBJ2-7	NA	13	NA
TGCGCCAGCAGCTTCGGTAATTCACCCCTCCACTTT	CASSFGNSPLHF	TRBV5-1	TRBJ1-6	NA	12	NA
TGTGCCAGCAGCCCCTGGACTAGCGGGGGCCCCGGGGAGCTGTTTTTT	CASSPWTSGGPGELFF	TRBV11-3	TRBJ2-2	NA	16	TRBD2
TGTGCCAGCAGTGAGGACAGGGGCACAGATACGCAGTATTTT	CASSEDRGTDTQYF	TRBV2	TRBJ2-3	NA	14	TRBD1
TGTGCCAGCAGCCCGCGTGGGCAGGGGGTGACTGGAAACACCATATATTTT	CASSPRGQGVTGNTIYF	TRBV4-2	TRBJ1-3	once	17	TRBD1
TGCAGCGTTGAAAGTAGTAGTGGCGAGCAGTACTTC	CSVESSSGEQYF	TRBV29-1	TRBJ2-7	few	12	NA
TGTGCCAGCAGCACTACGGGACAGGGAGTGGATGGCTACACCTTC	CASSTTGQGVDGYTF	TRBV9	TRBJ1-2	NA	15	TRBD1
TGCGCCAGCAGCCCGCGTGGACAGGGCCTGTCCTATGGCTACACCTTC	CASSPRGQGLSYGYTF	TRBV5-1	TRBJ1-2	NA	16	TRBD1
TGTGCCAGCAGCTTAGGAGGAGGAACTGGCTACGAGCAGTACTTC	CASSLGGGTGYEQYF	TRBV7-6	TRBJ2-7	NA	15	NA
TGTGCCAGCAGCTCCCTAACGGGACTCCTCAATGAGCAGTTCTTC	CASSSLTGLLNEQFF	TRBV7-8	TRBJ2-1	NA	15	NA
TGTGCCAGCAGTGATCAGGCTAGCGGGGGGGCCAAGTACGAGCAGTACTTC	CASSDQASGGAKYEQYF	TRBV2	TRBJ2-7	NA	17	TRBD2
TGTGCCAGTAGTATGGGCCGAGTTGCGAACACTGAAGCTTTCTTT	CASSMGRVANTEAFF	TRBV19	TRBJ1-1	NA	15	NA
TGTGCCAGCAGGGCACAGGGTTTTGGCTACACCTTC	CASRAQGFGYTF	TRBV12-3/TRBV12-4	TRBJ1-2	few	12	NA
TGTGCCAGCAGTGGGCCCAGCCTAGCGGGGGGCAATGAGCAGTTCTTC	CASSGPSLAGGNEQFF	TRBV28	TRBJ2-1	NA	16	TRBD2
TGTGCCAGCAGCGTAGGAGGGGGGGGCGGAGCGCGAGAGACCCAGTACTTC	CASSVGGGGGARETQYF	TRBV9	TRBJ2-5	few	17	NA
TGTGCCAGCAGCTACCTACAGATAGAGACCCAGTACTTC	CASSYLQIETQYF	TRBV7-9	TRBJ2-5	NA	13	NA
TGTGCCAGCAGCTTAGAAACAGGGCCTCAGCCCCAGCATTTT	CASSLETGPQPQHF	TRBV7-6	TRBJ1-5	NA	14	NA
TGTGCCGGACAGCGGGGGGTCTCCTACAATGAGCAGTTCTTC	CAGQRGVSYNEQFF	TRBV30	TRBJ2-1	few	14	TRBD2
TGTGCCAGCAGTGAAACGGTGACAGACTACAATGAGCAGTTCTTC	CASSETVTDYNEQFF	TRBV6-1	TRBJ2-1	many	15	NA
TGTGCCAGCCAACAGGAGGGGTTGCCGCTCGAGCAGTACTTC	CASQQEGLPLEQYF	TRBV28	TRBJ2-7	NA	14	NA
TGTGCCAGCAGCGTAGCCACAGGGGTGGATACGCAGTATTTT	CASSVATGVDTQYF	TRBV9	TRBJ2-3	NA	14	TRBD1
TGCGCCAGCAGCCGAGACCTCGGTTCTGGAAACACCATATATTTT	CASSRDLGSGNTIYF	TRBV4-3	TRBJ1-3	NA	15	NA
TGTGCCAGCAGTTTGGTGGGGGCCTCCTACGAGCAGTACTTC	CASSLVGASYEQYF	TRBV27	TRBJ2-7	NA	14	NA
TGCAGTGCTAGAGCGGCTGAAGCTTTCTTT	CSARAAEAFF	TRBV20-1	TRBJ1-1	NA	10	NA
TGTGCCTGGAGTGTACTAGCGGGGGGTGGAGAGCAGTACTTC	CAWSVLAGGGEQYF	TRBV30	TRBJ2-7	NA	14	TRBD2
TGTGCCACCGGGGGACTCCATAGCACAGATACGCAGTATTTT	CATGGLHSTDTQYF	TRBV3-1/TRBV3-2	TRBJ2-3	NA	14	NA
TGTGCCAGCAGCCCCCCTGGGCCAGAGCAGTTCTTC	CASSPPGPEQFF	TRBV7-2	TRBJ2-1	NA	12	NA
TGTGCCAGCAGTTTGGTGGAGGGCAAGTACACCGGGGAGCTGTTTTTT	CASSLVEGKYTGELFF	TRBV28	TRBJ2-2	NA	16	NA
TGTGCCAGCAGTAGAACCAGCGGGGAGCTGTTTTTT	CASSRTSGELFF	TRBV6-5	TRBJ2-2	NA	12	NA
TGTGCCAGCAGCTACCGGAGGACGGGCCTTTCGAATACGCAGTATTTT	CASSYRRTGLSNTQYF	TRBV7-9	TRBJ2-3	NA	16	NA
TGTGCCAGTAGTATCAATAGCGGGGGCCCCACCGGGGAGCTGTTTTTT	CASSINSGGPTGELFF	TRBV19	TRBJ2-2	once	16	TRBD2
TGTGCCACCAGTGACCCGACTTTCGCCGGGACAGGGGGAACAGATACGCAGTATTTT	CATSDPTFAGTGGTDTQYF	TRBV24-1	TRBJ2-3	NA	19	TRBD1
TGTGCCAGCTCACCAATCCGGGGGAAGTCGGTTGAGTATCGCACCGGGGAGCTGTTTTTT	CASSPIRGKSVEYRTGELFF	TRBV18	TRBJ2-2	NA	20	NA
TGTGCCAGCAAACTCGGACTGTCCACCGGGGAGCTGTTTTTT	CASKLGLSTGELFF	TRBV27	TRBJ2-2	NA	14	NA